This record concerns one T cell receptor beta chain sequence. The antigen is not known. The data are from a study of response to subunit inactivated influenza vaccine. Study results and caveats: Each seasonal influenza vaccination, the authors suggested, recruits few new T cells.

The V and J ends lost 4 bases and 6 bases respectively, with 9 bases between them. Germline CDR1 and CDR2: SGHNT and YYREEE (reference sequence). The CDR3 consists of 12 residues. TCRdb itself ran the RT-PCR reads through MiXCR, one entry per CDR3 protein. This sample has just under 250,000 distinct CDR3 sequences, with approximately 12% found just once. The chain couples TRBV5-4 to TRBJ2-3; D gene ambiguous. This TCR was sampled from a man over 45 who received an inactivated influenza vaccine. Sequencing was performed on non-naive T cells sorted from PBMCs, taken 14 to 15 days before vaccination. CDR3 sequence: CASSPTRDTQYF. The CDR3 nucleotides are TGTGCCAGCAGCCCGACCCGGGATACGCAGTATTTT.